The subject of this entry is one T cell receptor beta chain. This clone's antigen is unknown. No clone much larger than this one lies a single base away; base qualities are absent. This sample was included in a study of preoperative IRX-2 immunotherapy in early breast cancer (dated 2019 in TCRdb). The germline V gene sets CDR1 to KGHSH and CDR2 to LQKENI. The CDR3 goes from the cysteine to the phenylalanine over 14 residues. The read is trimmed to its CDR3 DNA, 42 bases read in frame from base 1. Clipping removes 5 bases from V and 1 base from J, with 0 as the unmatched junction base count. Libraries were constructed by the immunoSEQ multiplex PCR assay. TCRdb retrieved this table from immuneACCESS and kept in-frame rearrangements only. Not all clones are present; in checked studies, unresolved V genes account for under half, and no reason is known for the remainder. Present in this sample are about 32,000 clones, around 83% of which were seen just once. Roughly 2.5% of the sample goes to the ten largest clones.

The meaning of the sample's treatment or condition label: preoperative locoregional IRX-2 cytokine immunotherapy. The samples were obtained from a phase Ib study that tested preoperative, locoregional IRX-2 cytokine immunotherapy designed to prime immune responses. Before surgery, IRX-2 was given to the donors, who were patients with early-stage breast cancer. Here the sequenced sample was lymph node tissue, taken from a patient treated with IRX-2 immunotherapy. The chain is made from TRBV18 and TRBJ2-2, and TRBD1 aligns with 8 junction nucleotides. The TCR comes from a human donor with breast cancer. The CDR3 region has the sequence CASSGQGNTGELFF. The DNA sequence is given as TGTGCCAGCTCAGGACAGGGGAACACCGGGGAGCTGTTTTTT.